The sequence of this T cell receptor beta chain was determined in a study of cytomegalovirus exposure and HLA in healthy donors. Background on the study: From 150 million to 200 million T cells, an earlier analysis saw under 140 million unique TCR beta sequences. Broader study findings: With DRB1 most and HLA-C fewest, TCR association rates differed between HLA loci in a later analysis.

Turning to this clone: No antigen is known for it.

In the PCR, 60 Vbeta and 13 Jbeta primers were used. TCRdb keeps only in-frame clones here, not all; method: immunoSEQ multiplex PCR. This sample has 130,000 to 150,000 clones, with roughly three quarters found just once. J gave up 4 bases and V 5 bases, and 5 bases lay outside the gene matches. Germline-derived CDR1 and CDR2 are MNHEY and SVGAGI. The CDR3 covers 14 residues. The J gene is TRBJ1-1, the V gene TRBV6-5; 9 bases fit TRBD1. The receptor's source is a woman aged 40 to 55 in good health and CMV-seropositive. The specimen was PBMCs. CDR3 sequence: CASSRTGETTEAFF. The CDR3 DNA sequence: TGTGCCAGCAGTAGGACAGGGGAGACCACTGAAGCTTTCTTT.